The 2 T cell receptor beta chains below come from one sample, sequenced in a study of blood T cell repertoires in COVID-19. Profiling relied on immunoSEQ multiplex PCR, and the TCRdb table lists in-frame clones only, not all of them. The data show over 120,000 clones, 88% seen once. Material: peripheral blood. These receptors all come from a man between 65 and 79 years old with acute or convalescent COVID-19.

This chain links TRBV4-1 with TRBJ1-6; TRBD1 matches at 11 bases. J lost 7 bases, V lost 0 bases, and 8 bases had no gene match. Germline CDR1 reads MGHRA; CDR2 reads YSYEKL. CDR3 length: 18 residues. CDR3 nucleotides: TGCGCCAGCAGCCAAGATCCGGGACAGGGGGAATTCAATTCACCCCTCCACTTT. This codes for CASSQDPGQGEFNSPLHF.

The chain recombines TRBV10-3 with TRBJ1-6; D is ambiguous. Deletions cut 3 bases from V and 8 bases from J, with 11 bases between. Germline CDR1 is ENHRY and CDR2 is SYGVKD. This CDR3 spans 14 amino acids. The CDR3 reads CAISESGRDSPLHF. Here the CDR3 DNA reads TGTGCCATCAGTGAATCGGGGAGAGATTCACCCCTCCACTTT.